A selection of T cell receptor beta chains follows, all from one sample in a study of blood T cell repertoires in COVID-19. TCRdb keeps only in-frame clones here, not all; method: immunoSEQ multiplex PCR. Of roughly 450,000 clones listed, roughly 91% are singletons. Sequencing was done on a sample of PBMCs or T cells enriched from blood (not recorded which). The receptors stem from a man in his late teens or twenties who had recovered from COVID-19. CDR3s include the opening cysteine and the closing phenylalanine or tryptophan. D genes are given only for firm matches. Size is omitted from some rows. Given values are once, few, many or a class for expanded clones.

V gene	clone size	J gene	D gene	CDR3 DNA	CDR3 protein
TRBV19	.	TRBJ1-2	TRBD1	TGTGCCAGTAGTGACCCGGGGACAGCGGTCTATGGCTACACCTTC	CASSDPGTAVYGYTF
TRBV30	.	TRBJ1-1	.	TGTGCCTGGAGTGTACAACAGAACACTGAAGCTTTCTTT	CAWSVQQNTEAFF
TRBV27	.	TRBJ1-3	.	TGTGCCAGCAGTTTACAGGGTATCGCTGGAAACACCATATATTTT	CASSLQGIAGNTIYF
TRBV9	once	TRBJ1-3	TRBD1	TGTGCCAGCAGCGCGGGACAGGGGACTGGAAACACCATATATTTT	CASSAGQGTGNTIYF
TRBV11-2	once	TRBJ1-2	.	TGTGCCAGCAGCCCTATAATGGGTAGACGGGGAGGTGGCTACACCTTC	CASSPIMGRRGGGYTF
TRBV7-2	.	TRBJ2-7	.	TGTGCCAGCAGCTTAGGGTGGGGCACCTACGAGCAGTACTTC	CASSLGWGTYEQYF
TRBV5-4	.	TRBJ2-5	TRBD1	TGTGCCAGCAGCTCGACAGGGTACGAGACCCAGTACTTC	CASSSTGYETQYF
TRBV3-1/TRBV3-2	.	TRBJ2-2	TRBD2	TGTGCCAGCAGCCACCGAAGAACTAGCGGAACCGGGGAGCTGTTTTTT	CASSHRRTSGTGELFF
TRBV30	.	TRBJ2-5	TRBD2	TGTGCCTGGGTTCCGAGCGGGAGGACCCAAGAGACCCAGTACTTC	CAWVPSGRTQETQYF
TRBV2	.	TRBJ1-5	.	TGTGCCAGCGCGGGGGGTAATCAGCCCCAGCATTTT	CASAGGNQPQHF
TRBV5-1	.	TRBJ2-2	.	TGCGCCAGCAGCTCAGAACCCTTAGACATCACCGGGGAGCTGTTTTTT	CASSSEPLDITGELFF
TRBV5-4	once	TRBJ2-5	TRBD2	TGTGCCAGCAGCTTGCTTGAGCGGGGGGGCCGTGAGACCCAGTACTTC	CASSLLERGGRETQYF
TRBV7-2	.	TRBJ2-3	TRBD2	TGTGCCAGCAGCTTATTCGGGACTAGTCGCACAGATACGCAGTATTTT	CASSLFGTSRTDTQYF
TRBV28	once	TRBJ2-7	.	TGTGCCAGCAGTTTAATCACCTACGAGCAGTACTTC	CASSLITYEQYF